The clone carrying this TCR beta chain has more than one count but fewer than ten. The antigen remains unidentified. These data belong to a study of cytomegalovirus exposure and HLA in healthy donors. Notes on the study in general: Analysis was performed later, and it showed HLA-associated TCR beta chains to be more clonally expanded than equally common others.

PCR involved 60 Vbeta and 13 Jbeta primers. Profiled with immunoSEQ multiplex PCR; TCRdb holds only in-frame clones, not every one. Among about 140,000 clones listed, around 10% were seen once. This CDR3 region has 13 residues. Looked up from germline, CDR1 is GTSNPN and CDR2 is SVGIG (reference sequence). The J segment lost 0 bases and the V segment lost 5 bases, leaving 4 bases of the junction unmatched. The clonotype comes from a man aged 45-60 years in good health and CMV-seronegative. This chain joins TRBV30 and TRBJ2-7; 7 bases are shared with TRBD2. Sequencing was carried out using PBMCs. DNA of the CDR3: TGTGCCTGGCACGGGAGGAGCTCCTACGAGCAGTACTTC. Amino acids: CAWHGRSSYEQYF.